Presented here are 2 T cell receptor beta chains from one specimen sequenced in a study of T-cell memory formation after mild COVID-19 (dated by TCRdb to the early 2020s). The library came from 5' RACE. The sequencing machine was an Illumina NovaSeq 6000. Using fastp trimming at Q25 and MiXCR clonotype assembly, TCRdb reanalyzed the public sequencing data and kept in-frame beta chains. Rows are combined by CDR3 protein, so each entry shows the most common genes and DNA. Recorded for this sample are fewer than 600,000 distinct CDR3 sequences; roughly 20% of them occurred a single time. Clones ranked in the top ten supply approximately 8.4% of the sample. The specimen was PBMCs or a T cell subset sorted from them (not recorded which). Receptor source: an adult woman who had mild COVID-19 (a few samples of this study predate the infection). The sample titles of this study are shuffled in the database, so cell type and time point are left out; the donor was told from shared clones.

The chain uses TRBV24-1 and TRBJ2-1; D perhaps matches TRBD2 (7 bases). Per the germline V gene, CDR1 is KGHDR and CDR2 is SFDVKD. The CDR3 length is 16 residues. Between the trimmed V and J ends, which lost 1 base and 7 bases, there was a span of 16 bases. CDR3: CATSDFGRGGGNEQFF. As DNA, the CDR3 is TGTGCCACCAGTGATTTTGGTCGGGGAGGGGGAAATGAGCAGTTCTTC.

This clonotype was picked up many times. The chain uses TRBV5-1 and TRBJ1-5; D possibly corresponds to TRBD1 (5 bases). CDR1 and CDR2 from the germline V gene are SGHRS and YFSETQ. V lost 0 bases, J lost 7 bases, and 8 bases lay in between. This CDR3 is built from 13 residues. The CDR3 DNA reads TGCGCCAGCAGCTTGGGGCAGGGACAGCCCCAGCATTTT. It specifies CASSLGQGQPQHF.